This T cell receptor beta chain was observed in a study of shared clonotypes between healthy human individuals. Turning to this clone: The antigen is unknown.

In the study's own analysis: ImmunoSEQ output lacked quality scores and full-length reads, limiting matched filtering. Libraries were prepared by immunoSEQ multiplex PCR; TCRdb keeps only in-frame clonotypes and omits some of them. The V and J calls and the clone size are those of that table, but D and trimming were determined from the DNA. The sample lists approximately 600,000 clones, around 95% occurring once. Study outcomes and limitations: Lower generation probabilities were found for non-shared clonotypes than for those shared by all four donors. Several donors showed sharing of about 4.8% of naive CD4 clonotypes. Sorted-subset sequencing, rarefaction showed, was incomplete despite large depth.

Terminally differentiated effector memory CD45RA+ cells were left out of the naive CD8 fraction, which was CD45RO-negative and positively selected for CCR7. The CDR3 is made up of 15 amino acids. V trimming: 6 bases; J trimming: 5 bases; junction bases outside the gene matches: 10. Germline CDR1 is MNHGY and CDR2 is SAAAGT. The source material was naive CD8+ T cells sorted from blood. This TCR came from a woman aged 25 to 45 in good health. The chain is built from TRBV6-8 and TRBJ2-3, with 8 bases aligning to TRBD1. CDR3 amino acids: CASSPGQGWGDTQYF. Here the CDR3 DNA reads TGTGCCAGCAGCCCTGGACAGGGTTGGGGAGATACGCAGTATTTT.